This TCR beta chain is drawn from a study of vaccination and CD4 T cells after COVID-19. Trimming took off 7 bases at V and 0 bases at J, with 12 bases between the two ends. The CDR3 is made up of 14 amino acids. Per germline, CDR1 MNHNS and CDR2 SASEGT. The treatment here: approximately 9-day PBMC culture with coronavirus spike peptide pools or control peptides (ViraFEST assay). It was before the COVID-19 pandemic (2011-2018) that the unexposed donor's CD4+ T cells were collected. This clonotype has only a few counts. The antigen is not known. The Oncomine TCR Beta short-read assay sequenced DNA from cultured CD4+ T cells. TCRdb independently ran MiXCR on the PCR reads; one entry per CDR3 protein. The sample yields thousands of distinct CDR3 sequences, approximately 37% seen once.

Sequences were obtained from CD4+ T cells from blood, cultured in vitro. This clonotype was sampled from a human donor in good health. J is TRBJ1-1 and V is TRBV6-1; no definite D call. CDR3 in DNA: TGTGCCAGCACAACGAAGCACATGAACACTGAAGCTTTCTTT. Its protein is CASTTKHMNTEAFF.